The 10 T cell receptor beta chains given below trace back to one sample, sequenced in a study of OX40 agonist ivuxolimab in advanced cancers. The library came from the immunoSEQ multiplex PCR assay. TCRdb retrieved this table from immuneACCESS and kept in-frame rearrangements only. Not all clones are present; in checked studies, unresolved V genes account for under half, and no reason is known for the remainder. This sample gives some 87,000 clones in total; 90% to 95% of them show up just once. The ten largest clonotypes hold about 11% of the sample. This specimen consisted of CD4+ or CD8+ T cells sorted from blood, obtained in a trial of the OX40 agonist ivuxolimab. These receptors all come from an adult with an advanced solid tumor such as melanoma, head and neck, liver or kidney cancer.

The gene calls are TRBV7-9 and TRBJ2-1; TRBD2 matches at 10 bases. The germline V gene has CDR1 SEHNR and CDR2 FQNEAQ (reference sequence). CDR3 length: 15 residues. Losses at the gene ends were 8 bases for V and 4 bases for J; bases not matched to a gene: 8. The CDR3 loop reads CASWASGRGYNEQFF. Here the CDR3 DNA reads TGTGCCAGCTGGGCTAGCGGGAGAGGATACAATGAGCAGTTCTTC.

The genes are TRBV7-8 and TRBJ2-7; D perhaps matches TRBD2 (6 bases). CDR1 is SGHVS and CDR2 is FQNEAQ in the germline V gene. The CDR3 covers 14 residues. Trimming removed 2 bases at V and 0 bases at J, with 8 bases between. The DNA of the CDR3 is TGTGCCAGCAGCTTACAGACTAGCTCCTACGAGCAGTACTTC. It is translated as CASSLQTSSYEQYF.

The chain combines TRBV5-6 with TRBJ2-7, with 7 bases aligning to TRBD1. Trimming cost V 2 bases and J 3 bases; bases outside gene matches: 11. There are 16 residues in the CDR3. Germline V gene lookup returns CDR1 SGHDT and CDR2 YYEEEE. In DNA form, the CDR3 reads TGTGCCAGCAGCTTAGTCTTAGGGACAGCCAACTACGAGCAGTACTTC. Translating gives CASSLVLGTANYEQYF.

The chain is built from TRBV7-9 and TRBJ2-1, with D tentatively TRBD2 (6 bases). CDR3 size: 15 residues. V was pared by 6 bases and J by 8 bases, with 20 bases between. CDR1 is SEHNR and CDR2 is FQNEAQ in the germline V gene (reference sequence). This CDR3 is CASRIGGTFSDEQFF. Here the CDR3 DNA reads TGTGCCAGCAGGATTGGGGGGACCTTCTCGGATGAGCAGTTCTTC.

This clone showed up just once. Other DNA sequences within the sample encode an identical CDR3. This rearrangement joins TRBV5-1 to TRBJ2-7, with a weak D call TRBD2 (6 bases). The CDR3 has 13 amino acids. Germline CDR1 reads SGHRS; CDR2 reads YFSETQ. Trimming stripped 2 bases from V and 1 base from J, with 7 bases between. The CDR3 loop reads CASSFGGSYEQYF. CDR3 coding DNA: TGCGCCAGCAGCTTTGGAGGGTCCTACGAGCAGTACTTC.

This clone has only one observation. The chain is built from TRBV11-2 and TRBJ1-5, with D hard to call. CDR1 is SGHAT and CDR2 is FQNNGV in the germline V gene. This CDR3 contains 15 residues. V was shortened by 1 base and J by 4 bases, with 11 bases between the two germline ends. Written as DNA, the CDR3 is TGTGCCAGCAGCTTAGGGGTCGGGTTGAATCAGCCCCAGCATTTT. This translates into CASSLGVGLNQPQHF. Full variable domain (remainder filled in from reference TRBV11-2 and TRBJ1-5): EAGVAQSPRYKIIEKRQSVAFWCNPISGHATLYWYQQILGQGPKLLIQFQNNGVVDDSQLPKDRFSAERLKGVDSTLKIQPAKLEDSAVYLCASSLGVGLNQPQHFGDGTRLSIL.

The CDR3 DNA reads as TGTGCCAGTAGGAGGGGCAGCCGGAGCAATCAGCCCCAGCATTTT. It specifies CASRRGSRSNQPQHF. The rearrangement joins TRBV19 to TRBJ1-5; D might be TRBD1 (5 bases). Germline V CDR1 and CDR2: LNHDA, SQIVND (reference sequence). The CDR3 totals 15 residues. V was pared by 6 bases and J by 1 base, with 13 bases between.

This chain links TRBV13 with TRBJ2-7, with D hard to call. Germline V gene data show CDR1 as PRHDT and CDR2 as FYEKMQ (reference sequence). This CDR3 is 13 amino acids long. V gave up 2 bases and J gave up 6 bases, with 11 bases separating them. CDR3 amino acids: CASSLKFPGEQYF. In DNA form, the CDR3 reads TGTGCCAGCAGCTTAAAGTTTCCCGGCGAGCAGTACTTC.

This rearrangement joins TRBV5-1 to TRBJ2-2; D assignment may be TRBD1 or TRBD2 (5 bases each). The V end was cut by 4 bases, the J end by 6 bases, with 13 bases between. Per the germline V gene, CDR1 is SGHRS and CDR2 is YFSETQ. CDR3 size: 14 residues. This CDR3 is CASSEGRGPGELFF. CDR3 bases: TGCGCCAGCAGCGAGGGCCGGGGACCCGGGGAGCTGTTTTTT. Together with reference TRBV5-1 and TRBJ2-2, the CDR3 gives the full variable domain: KAGVTQTPRYLIKTRGQQVTLSCSPISGHRSVSWYQQTPGQGLQFLFEYFSETQRNKGNFPGRFSGRQFSNSRSEMNVSTLELGDSALYLCASSEGRGPGELFFGEGSRLTVL.

This chain links TRBV2 with TRBJ1-1; D gene uncertain. This CDR3 has 14 amino acids. Germline-derived CDR1 and CDR2 are SNHLY and FYNNEI. Trimming cost V 7 bases and J 4 bases, with 16 bases left between them. The chain's CDR3 is CASKEDLWGTEAFF. The CDR3 DNA follows: TGTGCCAGCAAAGAGGACCTATGGGGCACTGAAGCTTTCTTT.